This T cell receptor beta chain was found in a study of T cell responses to AZD1222 COVID-19 vaccine. Points from the study as a whole: Baseline seropositivity occurred in only a handful of AZD1222 recipients. Donors in the cohort were predominantly white British and more often female, and clonal diversity was possibly underestimated. The breadth and depth of Spike-specific TCRs increased once two AZD1222 doses had been given.

V was clipped by 0 bases and J by 4 bases; unmatched bases: 13. CDR3 length equals 19 residues. Germline CDR1 LGHDT, CDR2 YNNKEL (reference sequence). TCRdb's copy holds only in-frame clones and misses some; the assay was immunoSEQ multiplex PCR. The profile covers roughly 120,000 clones, with 87% appearing a single time and approximately 3% taken by the ten largest. In regard to this clone: Its specificity is not known.

The rearrangement links TRBV3-1 (or the pseudogene TRBV3-2) to TRBJ1-2; 11 nucleotides align to TRBD1. Sequenced here: peripheral blood, sampled on day 0 of AZD1222 vaccination. This receptor was taken from an adult in good health. As DNA, the CDR3 is TGTGCCAGCAGCCAAGATCTGAGGACAGGGGGCAATCCCCGCTATGGCTACACCTTC. Translation: CASSQDLRTGGNPRYGYTF.